This TCR beta chain was sequenced in a study of Ad26.COV2.S vaccination and SARS-CoV-2 variants (dated by TCRdb to the early 2020s). Regarding the research as a whole: Vaccine-arm donors came from COV1001, a multicentre, randomized, double-blind, placebo-controlled phase I-IIa trial of Ad26.COV2.S in healthy adults. Ad26.COV2.S was given intramuscularly at 5x10^10 or 1x10^11 viral particles, as a single shot or as two shots 56 days apart. TCRbeta repertoire sequencing served as the tool for gauging how specific and how broad the SARS-CoV-2-reactive T cell receptors were following Ad26.COV2.S vaccination. A total of about 30 samples were included in the TCR-sequenced set, comprising roughly 20 Ad26.COV2.S vaccine recipients, 5 placebo recipients and 8 SARS-CoV-2 convalescent individuals. Participants in the trial were split at random into five groups of five each, receiving low-dose or high-dose Ad26.COV2.S once or twice, or else placebo on both occasions. Blinding of investigators to trial group allocation was maintained during experiments and outcome assessment.

The paper's findings and limits, for the study overall: Substantial breadth of spike-specific CD8+ and CD4+ T cell responses was reported after vaccination. Comparing responses between vaccine doses or regimens was not something the study was powered to do. It was noted by the authors that total T cell responses may have been underestimated by the TCR breadth and depth analyses. Vaccine and placebo recipients had similar non-spike TCR breadth, a finding consistent with the vaccine containing only spike. Spike-specific TCR breadth was higher in Ad26.COV2.S recipients than in placebo recipients (P = 0.0014).

A remark on this clone: The antigen this receptor binds is unknown. No clone much larger than this one lies a single base away; base qualities are absent.

The meaning of the sample's treatment or condition label: some 20 received Ad26.COV2.S at low or high dose, single or two shots; about 5 received placebo; per-sample allocation not given. For vaccine and placebo recipients, repertoires were sequenced using samples collected on day 63 after the first injection. Cohort 1b enrolled 20 to 30 adults aged 18-55 years at a single site in Boston, USA, between 29 July and 7 August 2020. Ad26.COV2.S consisted of a replication-incompetent adenovirus type 26 vector by which a prefusion-stabilized SARS-CoV-2 spike protein from the original Wuhan strain was expressed. The immunoSEQ Assay was used to sequence TCRbeta CDR3 regions. After extraction, genomic DNA underwent amplification by bias-controlled multiplex PCR, followed by high-throughput sequencing. The authors' analysis ran thus. To quantify the absolute abundance of every unique TCRbeta CDR3 region, sequences were collapsed and filtered. T cell fraction was estimated by normalizing TCRbeta template counts to usable DNA, with usable DNA measured through amplification of reference genes found in all nucleated cells. Repertoire TCRs were annotated as SARS-CoV-2-specific when V gene, CDR3 amino acid sequence and J gene were exactly matched to a known reactive TCR set. The reference SARS-CoV-2 TCR set was derived from MIRA and filtered for enrichment in COVID-19-positive ImmuneCODE repertoires, a step that removed public or cross-reactive TCRs. Drawing on the MIRA antigens, annotated TCRs were analysed further at the level of specific ORF or position within ORF. Breadth was defined as the number of annotated unique rearrangements divided by the total number of unique productive rearrangements, and depth was defined as the summed frequency of the annotated unique rearrangements. Group comparisons of TCR breadth used two-sided Wilcoxon rank-sum tests. The clones in this table, taken by TCRdb from immuneACCESS, are in-frame only. Not every clone is retained; where verified, under half of the shortfall comes from an unresolved V gene, and the cause of the rest is unknown. The V and J calls and clone size were taken over from that table, and D and trimming were inferred from the DNA. This sample has under 300,000 clones in its table, and 87% of those were observed once. The ten largest clones take up about 2.8% of the sample.

Here the sequenced sample was peripheral blood, taken in a trial of Ad26.COV2.S vaccine versus placebo. The TCR was taken from a person between 18 and 59 years old who received the Ad26.COV2.S COVID-19 vaccine or a placebo.

The CDR3 loop reads CASSLSPSGADYEQYF. In nucleotide form, the sequence is TGTGCCAGCAGTTTATCACCTAGCGGGGCCGACTACGAGCAGTACTTC. The sequence joins TRBV27 to TRBJ2-7, and 9 bases in between align with TRBD2. The germline V end is reduced by 0 bases and the J end by 3 bases; junction bases left unmatched: 6. The germline V gene (reference sequence) provides CDR1 MNHEY and CDR2 SMNVEV. The CDR3 runs 16 amino acids, cysteine and phenylalanine included. The DNA shown is the 48-base CDR3, in frame from base 1.